Listed here are 12 T cell receptor beta chains from one sample, sequenced in a study of blood T cells in healthy people across ages. A second PCR of 7 to 11 cycles used a sample-barcoded 5' primer and a J-beta primer mix. TCRdb reanalysed the 5' RACE reads using MiXCR and keeps one entry per CDR3 protein. This sample yields 630,000 or so distinct CDR3 sequences, of which about 30% are seen a single time; more than 15% belongs to the top ten. Material: blood. The origin of the receptors is a woman older than 75 in good health.

This clonotype came up many times. The J gene is TRBJ2-3, the V gene TRBV3-1; the match to TRBD2 covers 9 bases. Germline-derived CDR1 and CDR2 are LGHDT and YNNKEL (reference sequence). The J segment lost 4 bases and the V segment lost 4 bases, leaving 3 bases of the junction unmatched. This CDR3 is 14 amino acids long. As DNA, the CDR3 is TGTGCCAGCAGCCTGAGGACTAGCGCAGATACGCAGTATTTT. Protein product: CASSLRTSADTQYF.

This clonotype was counted many times. The rearrangement links TRBV4-2 to TRBJ1-6; D perhaps matches TRBD1 (5 bases). V lost 1 base to trimming and J lost 7 bases, with 14 bases between them. Germline V gene sequence: CDR1 LGHNA, CDR2 YNFKEQ. The CDR3 sequence is 16 residues long. For the CDR3, the DNA is TGTGCCAGCAGCCAAGCGCAGGGTAATGCCAATTCACCCCTCCACTTT. It encodes CASSQAQGNANSPLHF.

This clonotype showed up many times. This sequence joins TRBV7-9 and TRBJ1-4; 7 positions match TRBD1. From germline, CDR1 is SEHNR and CDR2 FQNEAQ (reference sequence). The CDR3 is 15 amino acids. Unmatched junction bases numbered 8, after V lost 3 bases and J lost 7 bases. The CDR3 spells CASSFTRNRGEKLFF. CDR3 nucleotides: TGTGCCAGCAGCTTCACCAGAAACAGGGGTGAAAAACTGTTTTTT.

This clonotype turned up a few times. The chain employs TRBV27 and TRBJ1-4, with D unclear. Germline loops: CDR1 MNHEY, CDR2 SMNVEV (reference sequence). This CDR3 is built from 13 residues. The V and J ends lost 3 bases and 5 bases respectively, with 7 bases between them. CDR3 sequence reads: CASSFSGNEKLFF. Written as DNA, the CDR3 is TGTGCCAGCAGTTTCTCCGGGAATGAAAAACTGTTTTTT. Full variable domain (missing parts from reference TRBV27 and TRBJ1-4): EAQVTQNPRYLITVTGKKLTVTCSQNMNHEYMSWYRQDPGLGLRQIYYSMNVEVTDKGDVPEGYKVSRKEKRNFPLILESPSPNQTSLYFCASSFSGNEKLFFGSGTQLSVL.

A remark on this clonotype: One junction end disagrees with the germline gene, perhaps due to a read error. J is TRBJ2-1 and V is TRBV3-1, with 9 bases identical to TRBD2. Looked up from germline, CDR1 is LGHDT and CDR2 is YNNKEL (reference sequence). The CDR3 spans 15 residues. For the CDR3, the DNA is TGTGCCAACAGCCAAGGGGAGCGGGGGGTGAATGAGCAGTTCTTC. This gives the protein CANSQGERGVNEQFF.

The chain joins TRBV2 to TRBJ2-1; D not resolved. V was shortened by 8 bases and J by 6 bases, with 14 bases between the two germline ends. The CDR3 has 13 residues. Germline CDR1 is SNHLY and CDR2 is FYNNEI. DNA for the CDR3: TGTGCCAGCCCAGCTTTGCGTCCCAATGAGCAGTTCTTC. The encoded protein is CASPALRPNEQFF.

This clonotype was seen only a few times. V usage is TRBV2 and J usage is TRBJ2-5, with 10 bases fitting TRBD2. The CDR3 covers 14 residues. V shed 5 bases and J 3 bases; nucleotides not matched to a gene: 3. CDR1 is SNHLY and CDR2 is FYNNEI in the germline V gene. The CDR3 sequence is CASSKSGGEETQYF. The CDR3 DNA reads as TGTGCCAGCAGTAAAAGCGGGGGGGAAGAGACCCAGTACTTC.

This clonotype was seen many times. The CDR3 DNA reads TGTGCCAGCAGCCCCTACTCAGACAGTAACTATGGCTACACCTTC. Its translation: CASSPYSDSNYGYTF. The chain employs TRBV7-2 and TRBJ1-2; maybe TRBD1 (5 bases). Germline V gene sequence: CDR1 SGHTA, CDR2 FQGNSA. The CDR3 length is 15 residues. Trimming removed 5 bases from V and 1 base from J, with 14 bases in between.

This clonotype was detected many times. A much larger clone is a single base away; this may be a read error. CDR3 loop: CAIGRDRGGEQYF. The CDR3 DNA is TGTGCCATCGGGAGGGACAGGGGTGGCGAGCAGTACTTC. The V gene is TRBV10-3, the J gene TRBJ2-5; 10 positions match TRBD1. Near its end, the DNA agrees better with TRBJ2-7, so the J call may be wrong. From germline, CDR1 is ENHRY and CDR2 SYGVKD. The CDR3 sequence is 13 residues long.

This clonotype came up many times. The rearrangement joins TRBV20-1 to TRBJ1-2, with unresolved D. CDR3 length: 13 amino acids. Trimming pared 5 bases from V and 1 base from J, leaving 11 bases between. Germline assignment: CDR1 DFQATT and CDR2 SNEGSKA (reference sequence). The DNA of the CDR3 is TGCAGTGCTGGACCACCTGATAACTATGGCTACACCTTC. Translation gives CSAGPPDNYGYTF.

There are many counts of this clonotype. The chain combines TRBV11-2 with TRBJ2-7; tentative D call: TRBD2 (6 bases). The CDR3 is 11 residues long. Germline loops: CDR1 SGHAT, CDR2 FQNNGV. The CDR3 loop reads CATGGVYEQYF. CDR3 coding DNA: TGTGCGACCGGAGGGGTCTACGAGCAGTACTTC. Combining the CDR3 with reference TRBV11-2 and TRBJ2-7 gives the whole variable domain EAGVAQSPRYKIIEKRQSVAFWCNPISGHATLYWYQQILGQGPKLLIQFQNNGVVDDSQLPKDRFSAERLKGVDSTLKIQPAKLEDSAVYLCATGGVYEQYFGPGTRLTVT.

As concerns this clonotype: With a much larger clone just one base away, this may be a read error. This sequence joins TRBV4-2 and TRBJ1-2; D perhaps matches TRBD1 (6 bases). The germline CDR1 and CDR2 sequences are LGHNA and YNFKEQ. V lost 1 base, J lost 5 bases, and 14 bases lay in between. This CDR3 contains 15 residues. CDR3 in DNA: TGTGCCAGCAGCCAAGCTCAACAGGGTTCGTATGGCTACACCTTC. Its protein product is CASSQAQQGSYGYTF.